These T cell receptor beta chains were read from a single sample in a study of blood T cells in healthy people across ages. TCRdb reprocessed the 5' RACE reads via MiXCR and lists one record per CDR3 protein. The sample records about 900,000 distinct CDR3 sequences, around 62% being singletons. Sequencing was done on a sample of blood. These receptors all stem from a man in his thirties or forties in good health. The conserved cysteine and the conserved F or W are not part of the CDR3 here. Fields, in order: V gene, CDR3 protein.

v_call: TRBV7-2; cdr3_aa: ASRGTGRNEQF
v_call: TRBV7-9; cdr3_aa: ASSPAEQF
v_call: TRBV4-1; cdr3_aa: ASSQDRGLSSYNSPLH
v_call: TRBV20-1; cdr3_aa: SAHGQANIQY
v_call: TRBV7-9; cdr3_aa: ASSTSDRQKTQY
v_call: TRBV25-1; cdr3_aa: ASSPMDRGSYEQY
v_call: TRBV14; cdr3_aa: ASSQEGDSGASTDTQY
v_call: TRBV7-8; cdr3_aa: ASSPSTYGGSLTYEQY
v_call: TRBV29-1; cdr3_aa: SAGTESSYNEQF
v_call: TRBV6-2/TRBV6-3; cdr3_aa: ASSLQLYPRDYGYT
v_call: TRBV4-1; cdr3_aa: ASSQRGLQNTEAF
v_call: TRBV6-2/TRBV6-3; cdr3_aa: ASSETLLETQY
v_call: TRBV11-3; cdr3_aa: ASSLGGPQLTSGANVLT
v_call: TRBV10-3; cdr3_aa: AITGRENQPQH
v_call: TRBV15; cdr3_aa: ATSRPLRTPGKWYNEQF
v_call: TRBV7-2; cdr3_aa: ASSPGLAGGQNEQF
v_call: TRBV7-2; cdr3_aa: TSSLGGGLSYNEQF
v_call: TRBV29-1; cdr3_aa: SVGTTGAPSEQF
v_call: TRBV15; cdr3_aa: ATSSLNQPQH
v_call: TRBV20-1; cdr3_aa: SARIGQGQGTRY
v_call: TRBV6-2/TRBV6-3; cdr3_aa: ASSYSTPSGEETQY
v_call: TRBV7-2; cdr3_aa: ASSLRQGGTGELF
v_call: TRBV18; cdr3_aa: ASSPAPGPAGDGYT
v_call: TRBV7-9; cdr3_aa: ASSLAPWGGGADTQY
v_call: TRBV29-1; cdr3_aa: SAKGSSGNTIY
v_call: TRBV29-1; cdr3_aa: SVGSGGASSEQF
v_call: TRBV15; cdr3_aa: ATSSPTDQETQY
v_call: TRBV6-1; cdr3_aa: ASSEWTYLYEQY
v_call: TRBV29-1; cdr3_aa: SVGYEETQY
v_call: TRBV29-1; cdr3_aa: SVLPGAVGETQY
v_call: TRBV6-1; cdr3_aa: ASSELDRGNGETQY
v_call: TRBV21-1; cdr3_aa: ASSKVRKLF
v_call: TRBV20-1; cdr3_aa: SATGGTSGESEQF
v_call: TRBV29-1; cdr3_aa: SVETDNYGYT
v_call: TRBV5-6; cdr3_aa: ASSRPGTEETQY
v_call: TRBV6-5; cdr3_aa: ASSPGPGPLYEQY
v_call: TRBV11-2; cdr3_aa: ASSLSQNSHTQY
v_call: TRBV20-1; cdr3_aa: SAGSVGQGLYSNQPQH
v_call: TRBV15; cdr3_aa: ATSRAGTGSCEQY
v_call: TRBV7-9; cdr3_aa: ARSQGQIYEQY